This passage covers 23 T cell receptor beta chains from one sample sequenced in a study of blood T cell repertoires in COVID-19 (dated by TCRdb to between 2020 and 2021). Library generation was performed with the immunoSEQ multiplex PCR assay. TCRdb carries this immuneACCESS record with in-frame sequences only. Its versions omit some clonotypes, under half of them owing to an unresolved V gene in the studies checked, with the rest unexplained. The sample table shows about 160,000 clones, and 80% are seen once. Of the sample, about 3.7% falls within the top ten clones. The sample comprised PBMCs or T cells enriched from blood (not recorded which). These receptors were taken from a woman aged 60-70 years who had recovered from COVID-19.

The CDR3 nucleotides read TGTGCCAGCAGTTCACGGACCAGGGGGATCACTGAAGCTTTCTTT. It translates to CASSSRTRGITEAFF. The chain joins TRBV6-5 to TRBJ1-1, with 7 bases identical to TRBD1. Germline V CDR1 and CDR2: MNHEY, SVGAGI. The V gene end was trimmed by 4 bases and the J gene end by 4 bases; junction bases not matched to a gene: 9. The CDR3 has 15 residues.

This chain links TRBV2 with TRBJ2-3; 8 bases agree with TRBD2. Germline CDR1 and CDR2: SNHLY and FYNNEI. The CDR3 is 16 residues long. The V segment lost 0 bases and the J segment 1 base; nucleotides outside the gene matches: 3. CDR3 protein: CASSEALRGGTDTQYF. CDR3 sequence (DNA): TGTGCCAGCAGTGAAGCGTTGCGGGGGGGCACAGATACGCAGTATTTT.

As to this clone: This specimen includes other DNA sequences encoding the same CDR3. V and J are TRBV5-1 and TRBJ2-5; the match to TRBD2 covers 7 bases. The CDR3 has 13 residues. CDR1 is SGHRS, CDR2 YFSETQ, per germline. The J segment lost 5 bases and the V segment lost 0 bases, leaving 1 base of the junction unmatched. The CDR3 reads CASSLVGGETQYF. For the CDR3, the DNA is TGCGCCAGCAGCTTGGTGGGGGGGGAGACCCAGTACTTC.

The V and J genes are TRBV19 and TRBJ2-3; 9 bases are a match to TRBD2. Germline CDR1 reads LNHDA; CDR2 reads SQIVND (reference sequence). The V and J ends lost 1 base and 5 bases, in that order; junction bases with no gene match: 13. The CDR3 length is 18 residues. The CDR3 DNA follows: TGTGCCAGTAGTATAGGGAGCCTCGAGCGGGGGGTACAAGATACGCAGTATTTT. Protein product: CASSIGSLERGVQDTQYF.

The gene calls are TRBV3-1 (or the pseudogene TRBV3-2) and TRBJ1-2; 7 bases line up with TRBD1. The germline gives CDR1 LGHDT, CDR2 YNNKEL (reference sequence). Germline trimming cut 4 bases from V and 8 bases from J; bases unmatched to any gene: 13. The CDR3 is 15 amino acids. DNA of the CDR3: TGTGCCAGCAGCCCAGACAGGGCGCGGCTCTTAGGCTACACCTTC. Protein sequence: CASSPDRARLLGYTF.

This chain uses TRBV7-9 with TRBJ1-2, with D perhaps matching TRBD1 (5 bases). Trimming stripped 5 bases from V and 8 bases from J, with 15 bases between. Germline values: CDR1 SEHNR, CDR2 FQNEAQ (reference sequence). This CDR3 region has 13 residues. The CDR3 region is CASSPGLGDGYTF. The CDR3 DNA follows: TGTGCCAGCAGCCCGGGACTGGGGGACGGCTACACCTTC.

In the case of this clone: Its ends do not fully match the called genes, so a read error is possible. CDR3 DNA sequence: TGTGCCAGCAGCGAAGACAGCTATGGCTACACCTTC. Protein: CASSEDSYGYTF. The gene calls are TRBV2 and TRBJ1-2; maybe TRBD1 (5 bases). Germline V CDR1 and CDR2: SNHLY, FYNNEI. The CDR3 is 12 residues long.

The genes are TRBV7-9 and TRBJ2-7; 7 bases fit TRBD1. After removal of 1 base from V and 9 bases from J, the junction contained 9 bases not matched to a gene. CDR3 length: 14 amino acids. Germline loops: CDR1 SEHNR, CDR2 FQNEAQ (reference sequence). The CDR3 DNA follows: TGTGCCAGCAGCTTAGACAGGACAGGTTTGGGGCAGTACTTC. Amino acid sequence: CASSLDRTGLGQYF.

The gene calls are TRBV12-5 and TRBJ1-2, with D perhaps matching TRBD1 (5 bases). Germline CDR1 is LGHNT and CDR2 is FRNRAP. The CDR3 loop spans 16 amino acids. The germline V and J ends were trimmed by 3 bases and 5 bases, with 19 bases remaining between them. The CDR3 DNA reads TGTGCTAGTGGTTTACCAGAACAGGTCTTGGTGTATGGCTACACCTTC. This gives the protein CASGLPEQVLVYGYTF. The whole variable domain, remainder taken from reference TRBV12-5 and TRBJ1-2, is DARVTQTPRHKVTEMGQEVTMRCQPILGHNTVFWYRQTMMQGLELLAYFRNRAPLDDSGMPKDRFSAEMPDATLATLKIQPSEPRDSAVYFCASGLPEQVLVYGYTFGSGTRLTVV.

The chain couples TRBV18 to TRBJ1-1; TRBD1 aligns across 9 bases. Unmatched junction bases numbered 3, after V lost 3 bases and J lost 4 bases. The CDR3 totals 14 residues. The germline V gene has CDR1 KGHSH and CDR2 LQKENI. The CDR3, as DNA: TGTGCCAGCTCACCGCTACAGGGGGCCACTGAAGCTTTCTTT. It is translated as CASSPLQGATEAFF.

A word on this clone: Other DNA sequences from this sample encode an identical CDR3 as well. This chain connects TRBV18 to TRBJ2-5; unclear D gene. Per the germline V gene, CDR1 is KGHSH and CDR2 is LQKENI. V lost 6 bases to trimming and J lost 1 base, with 9 bases between them. This CDR3 has 13 amino acids. CDR3 sequence reads: CASSPLAQETQYF. The CDR3 nucleotides read TGTGCCAGCTCTCCCTTAGCCCAAGAGACCCAGTACTTC.

The chain links TRBV30 to TRBJ1-2, with D perhaps TRBD1 (6 bases). The CDR3 has 16 amino acids. CDR1 is GTSNPN and CDR2 is SVGIG in the germline V gene (reference sequence). Trimming removed 3 bases at V and 4 bases at J, with 21 bases between. The CDR3 region has the DNA TGTGCCTGGAGCCCCACCCAAAGGACAGCCCTCTATGGCTACACCTTC. Translated: CAWSPTQRTALYGYTF.

The chain uses TRBV4-2 and TRBJ1-1; 12 bases are a match to TRBD1. This CDR3 region has 18 residues. The germline CDR1 and CDR2 sequences are LGHNA and YNFKEQ. Losses at the gene ends were 0 bases for V and 3 bases for J; bases not matched to a gene: 8. The CDR3 DNA reads TGTGCCAGCAGCCAAGATTGGGGACAGGGGGCGCGGGACACTGAAGCTTTCTTT. This encodes CASSQDWGQGARDTEAFF.

The chain has TRBV15 and TRBJ2-5, with 12 bases that match TRBD1. There are 15 residues in the CDR3. Germline V lookup: CDR1 LNHNV, CDR2 YYDKDF (reference sequence). V lost 5 bases to trimming and J lost 4 bases; unmatched junction nucleotides: 5. DNA of the CDR3: TGTGCCACCAGCGGGACAGGGGGCGGGTCAGAGACCCAGTACTTC. It codes for CATSGTGGGSETQYF. Combining the CDR3 with reference TRBV15 and TRBJ2-5 gives the whole variable domain DAMVIQNPRYQVTQFGKPVTLSCSQTLNHNVMYWYQQKSSQAPKLLFHYYDKDFNNEADTPDNFQSRRPNTSFCFLDIRSPGLGDTAMYLCATSGTGGGSETQYFGPGTRLLVL.

Points on this clone: This CDR3 is also generated by other DNA sequences in the sample. The V call is TRBV24-1, the J call TRBJ1-2; unclear D gene. The germline gives CDR1 KGHDR, CDR2 SFDVKD. Trimming cost V 3 bases and J 8 bases, with 15 bases left between them. The CDR3 has 14 amino acids. In nucleotides, the CDR3 is TGTGCCACCAGTGATAGAGGACGGACTAGCGGCTACACCTTC. It encodes CATSDRGRTSGYTF.

The chain is built from TRBV19 and TRBJ1-5, with a possible D match to TRBD1 (5 bases). In germline, CDR1 is LNHDA, CDR2 SQIVND (reference sequence). V was shortened by 0 bases and J by 6 bases, with 12 bases between the two germline ends. This CDR3 region has 15 residues. DNA of the CDR3: TGTGCCAGTAGTATAGATTTTAGCAGGGCTCAGCCCCAGCATTTT. It is translated as CASSIDFSRAQPQHF.

The chain combines TRBV5-1 with TRBJ2-5; the D gene is possibly TRBD1 (6 bases). Trimming pared 4 bases from V and 3 bases from J, leaving 16 bases between. Germline V gives CDR1 SGHRS, CDR2 YFSETQ. The CDR3 loop spans 15 amino acids. CDR3 residues: CASSGPLQGKETQYF. The CDR3 coding sequence is TGCGCCAGCAGCGGACCCCTACAGGGAAAAGAGACCCAGTACTTC.

J is TRBJ1-2 and V is TRBV7-2; 9 positions agree with TRBD1. V was pared by 1 base and J by 4 bases, with 10 bases of the junction left unmatched. The V gene's germline CDR1 is SGHTA and CDR2 FQGNSA. The CDR3 has 17 residues. This CDR3 reads CASSLGWTGDTSYGYTF. The DNA for the CDR3 is TGTGCCAGCAGCTTAGGTTGGACAGGGGATACCAGCTATGGCTACACCTTC.

The chain uses TRBV9 and TRBJ1-1; tentative D call: TRBD1 (5 bases). V dropped 3 bases and J dropped 7 bases, with 10 bases sitting between them. Germline V CDR1 and CDR2: SGDLS, YYNGEE. This CDR3 is 12 amino acids long. The DNA of the CDR3 is TGTGCCAGCAGCGGAAGGGGAATTGAAGCTTTCTTT. This sequence encodes CASSGRGIEAFF.

The table lists this clone with many counts. The rearrangement links TRBV10-3 to TRBJ2-7; 14 bases agree with TRBD2. The germline V gene encodes CDR1 ENHRY and CDR2 SYGVKD. There are 16 residues in the CDR3. Germline trimming cut 7 bases from V and 2 bases from J; bases unmatched to any gene: 7. The CDR3 sequence is CAITGTSGGLAYEQYF. In DNA form, the CDR3 reads TGTGCCATCACTGGGACTAGCGGGGGCCTGGCCTACGAGCAGTACTTC.

The chain uses TRBV2 and TRBJ1-6; 7 nucleotides match TRBD1. The CDR3 has 13 amino acids. After removal of 4 bases from V and 9 bases from J, the junction contained 3 bases not matched to a gene. Germline values: CDR1 SNHLY, CDR2 FYNNEI. The CDR3 here is CASSGQGGSPLHF. The CDR3, as DNA: TGTGCCAGCAGTGGGCAGGGGGGTTCACCCCTCCACTTT.

The V gene is TRBV24-1, the J gene TRBJ2-2, with TRBD1 matching 9 bases. The CDR3 loop spans 17 amino acids. The germline V gene encodes CDR1 KGHDR and CDR2 SFDVKD. J gave up 6 bases and V 3 bases, and 10 bases lay outside the gene matches. The CDR3 DNA sequence: TGTGCCACCAGTGATACCCCCAGGACAGGGGCTTCCGGGGAGCTGTTTTTT. Translation: CATSDTPRTGASGELFF.

The CDR3 bases are TGCGCCAGCAGCCAAGAACCTCCCCCGGCAGGTGCCTATGGCTACACCTTC. Protein sequence: CASSQEPPPAGAYGYTF. V usage is TRBV4-1 and J usage is TRBJ1-2; no definite D call. The germline gives CDR1 MGHRA, CDR2 YSYEKL. The CDR3 has 17 amino acids. Deletions cut 0 bases from V and 4 bases from J, with 18 bases between.